These T cell receptor beta chains were read from a single sample in a study of T cells in Graves' hyperthyroidism and ophthalmopathy. TCRdb re-derived calls from the multiplex PCR reads in MiXCR, one entry per CDR3 protein. The repertoire has 560,000 or so distinct CDR3 sequences, around 45% of them found once; the top ten carry 8% to 8.5%. Material: peripheral blood or thyroid tissue (not recorded which). Receptors were obtained from a woman aged 18-29 years with Graves' hyperthyroidism. CDR3s include the opening cysteine and the closing phenylalanine or tryptophan. Fields, in order: J gene, clone size, D gene, V gene, CDR3 DNA, CDR3 protein. A D gene is named only where the DNA matches it firmly. Clone sizes are given selectively: once, few, many, or a class where the clone is expanded.

J gene: TRBJ1-1; clone size: -; D gene: -; V gene: TRBV20-1; CDR3 DNA: TGCAGTGCTAGCGACAGGAACACTGAAGCTTTCTTT; CDR3 protein: CSASDRNTEAFF
J gene: TRBJ2-5; clone size: -; D gene: -; V gene: TRBV15; CDR3 DNA: TGTGCCACCAGTGATGCGGGCGGAGGGACCCAGTACTTC; CDR3 protein: CATSDAGGGTQYF
J gene: TRBJ2-7; clone size: few; D gene: -; V gene: TRBV5-1; CDR3 DNA: TGCGCCAGCAGCTTGGTTCCGGTAGCCTACGAGCAGTACTTC; CDR3 protein: CASSLVPVAYEQYF
J gene: TRBJ1-5; clone size: -; D gene: -; V gene: TRBV6-2/TRBV6-3; CDR3 DNA: TGTGCCAGCAGCCAGCAGGGCTATAGCAATCAGCCCCAGCATTTT; CDR3 protein: CASSQQGYSNQPQHF
J gene: TRBJ1-4; clone size: -; D gene: -; V gene: TRBV2; CDR3 DNA: TGTGCCAGCAGTGAGAGGGTCGGAAAACTGTTTTTT; CDR3 protein: CASSERVGKLFF
J gene: TRBJ1-2; clone size: -; D gene: -; V gene: TRBV7-4; CDR3 DNA: TGTGCCAGCGGCGGTGGCCAGAACTATGGCTACACCTTC; CDR3 protein: CASGGGQNYGYTF
J gene: TRBJ1-2; clone size: -; D gene: TRBD1; V gene: TRBV9; CDR3 DNA: TGTGCCAGCAGTCCCCGACAGGGGATTGGCTACACCTTC; CDR3 protein: CASSPRQGIGYTF
J gene: TRBJ1-4; clone size: few; D gene: TRBD1; V gene: TRBV2; CDR3 DNA: TGTGCCAGCAGTATACAGGGGACCTATGAAAAACTGTTTTTT; CDR3 protein: CASSIQGTYEKLFF
J gene: TRBJ2-5; clone size: -; D gene: -; V gene: TRBV10-3; CDR3 DNA: TGTGCCAGCAGTTACAAGGCCGGGAAGTACTTC; CDR3 protein: CASSYKAGKYF
J gene: TRBJ2-7; clone size: many; D gene: -; V gene: TRBV7-9; CDR3 DNA: TGTGCCAGCAGCGCCAATCAGGGAAGGGCCTACGAGCAGTACTTC; CDR3 protein: CASSANQGRAYEQYF
J gene: TRBJ2-7; clone size: -; D gene: -; V gene: TRBV27; CDR3 DNA: TGTGCCAGCACTCAGGGTGAAGAGCAGTACTTC; CDR3 protein: CASTQGEEQYF
J gene: TRBJ1-6; clone size: -; D gene: TRBD1; V gene: TRBV7-2; CDR3 DNA: TGCGCCAGCAGCCACCCCGGGACAGGGTGGAATTCACCCCTCCACTTT; CDR3 protein: CASSHPGTGWNSPLHF
J gene: TRBJ2-2; clone size: -; D gene: -; V gene: TRBV20-1; CDR3 DNA: TGCAGTGCCCGGGACTACACCGGGGAGCTGTTTTTT; CDR3 protein: CSARDYTGELFF
J gene: TRBJ1-1; clone size: -; D gene: -; V gene: TRBV2; CDR3 DNA: TGTGCCATTCTTGGAGGATCGATGAACACTGAAGCTTTCTTT; CDR3 protein: CAILGGSMNTEAFF
J gene: TRBJ2-7; clone size: -; D gene: -; V gene: TRBV12-3/TRBV12-4; CDR3 DNA: TGTGCCAGCAGCCGAGGGGTATTTAGCTCCTACGAGCAGTACTTC; CDR3 protein: CASSRGVFSSYEQYF